Shown below are 28 T cell receptor beta chains from a single sample sequenced in a study of cytomegalovirus exposure and HLA in healthy donors. The PCR was carried out with 60 Vbeta primers and 13 Jbeta primers. Assay: immunoSEQ multiplex PCR; the TCRdb copy retains only in-frame clones and omits some. Recorded for this sample: tens of thousands of clones. The sequenced sample was PBMCs. The receptors shown here come from a woman aged 55-70 years in good health and CMV-seronegative.

This chain connects TRBV18 to TRBJ2-3; 8 bases are shared with TRBD2. Germline V lookup: CDR1 KGHSH, CDR2 LQKENI. There are 14 residues in the CDR3. J was trimmed by 4 bases and V by 0 bases; bases with no gene match: 0. The CDR3 nucleotides read TGTGCCAGCTCACCACCGACTAGCGCAGATACGCAGTATTTT. Its translation: CASSPPTSADTQYF.

The chain is built from TRBV5-8 and TRBJ1-6, with D perhaps TRBD1 (6 bases). V was trimmed by 4 bases and J by 5 bases, leaving 13 bases between them. Germline V CDR1 and CDR2: SGHTS, YDEGEE. CDR3 length: 15 amino acids. DNA for the CDR3: TGTGCCAGCAGCATAGACAGGCAGAATAATTCACCCCTCCACTTT. Protein product: CASSIDRQNNSPLHF.

This chain links TRBV7-9 with TRBJ2-5; D gene unclear. The CDR3 has 13 amino acids. Germline V gene lookup returns CDR1 SEHNR and CDR2 FQNEAQ (reference sequence). V was cut by 6 bases and J by 1 base, with 9 bases left in between. CDR3 nucleotide sequence: TGTGCCAGCAGGTCAGGATCCCAAGAGACCCAGTACTTC. The encoded protein is CASRSGSQETQYF.

The chain combines TRBV28 with TRBJ2-7; 7 positions match TRBD2. The CDR3 runs 15 residues. The V segment lost 3 bases and the J segment 2 bases; nucleotides outside the gene matches: 7. Germline V lookup: CDR1 MDHEN, CDR2 SYDVKM. The CDR3 DNA sequence: TGTGCCAGCAGTTTCCCAGCGGGGACCACCTACGAGCAGTACTTC. It encodes CASSFPAGTTYEQYF.

The genes are TRBV28 and TRBJ2-2, with D hard to call. V was cut by 5 bases and J by 5 bases, with 12 bases left in between. The CDR3 sequence is 14 residues long. Germline V gene lookup returns CDR1 MDHEN and CDR2 SYDVKM. The CDR3 sequence: CASSQTGVTGELFF. Here the CDR3 DNA reads TGTGCCAGCAGTCAAACGGGTGTAACCGGGGAGCTGTTTTTT.

This chain uses TRBV6-1 with TRBJ2-7, with TRBD2 identical over 9 bases. The CDR3 has 15 amino acids. Germline values: CDR1 MNHNS, CDR2 SASEGT. Trimming at V came to 1 base and at J to 1 base, leaving 2 bases not matched to a gene. CDR3 amino acids: CASSEVAGGSYEQYF. The CDR3 DNA follows: TGTGCCAGCAGTGAAGTGGCGGGAGGGTCCTACGAGCAGTACTTC.

CDR3 nucleotides: TGTGCCAGCAGCTTAAGGACTAGCGGGACTGAAGAGACCCAGTACTTC. Translating it yields CASSLRTSGTEETQYF. J is TRBJ2-5 and V is TRBV11-2; 12 bases match TRBD2. The ends lost 2 bases at V and 3 bases at J; junction bases unmatched: 4. Germline CDR1 reads SGHAT; CDR2 reads FQNNGV. The CDR3 extends over 16 amino acids. Variable domain in full (rest from reference TRBV11-2 and TRBJ2-5): EAGVAQSPRYKIIEKRQSVAFWCNPISGHATLYWYQQILGQGPKLLIQFQNNGVVDDSQLPKDRFSAERLKGVDSTLKIQPAKLEDSAVYLCASSLRTSGTEETQYFGPGTRLLVL.

The chain has TRBV7-8 and TRBJ1-5, with 8 bases lining up with TRBD1. This CDR3 has 15 residues. Trimming at V came to 4 bases and at J to 1 base, leaving 3 bases not matched to a gene. Germline-derived CDR1 and CDR2 are SGHVS and FQNEAQ. The CDR3 sequence is CASSSTGESNQPQHF. CDR3 in DNA: TGTGCCAGCAGCTCGACAGGGGAGAGCAATCAGCCCCAGCATTTT.

The chain recombines TRBV2 with TRBJ2-1; possible D gene TRBD2, 7 bases. Per the germline V gene, CDR1 is SNHLY and CDR2 is FYNNEI. Trimming removed 7 bases from V and 8 bases from J, with 21 bases in between. CDR3 length equals 15 residues. The CDR3 sequence: CASTLGGTSVDEQFF. The CDR3 coding sequence is TGTGCCAGCACCCTAGGGGGAACTAGCGTCGATGAGCAGTTCTTC.

The chain uses TRBV7-9 and TRBJ2-7; D is unresolved. CDR1 is SEHNR and CDR2 is FQNEAQ in the germline V gene (reference sequence). V lost 0 bases, J lost 1 base, and 7 bases lay in between. The CDR3 has 14 residues. CDR3 sequence: CASSLAQLSYEQYF. The CDR3 DNA sequence: TGTGCCAGCAGCTTAGCACAGTTATCCTACGAGCAGTACTTC.

The CDR3 region is CSVARTGVVDEQYF. Here the CDR3 DNA reads TGCAGCGTTGCACGGACAGGGGTCGTGGACGAGCAGTACTTC. This chain uses TRBV29-1 with TRBJ2-7, with 9 bases identical to TRBD1. V was clipped by 4 bases and J by 5 bases; unmatched bases: 9. CDR3 length equals 14 residues. Germline CDR1 SQVTM, CDR2 ANQGSEA.

The CDR3 loop reads CASSVSSGSSTGELFF. The CDR3 DNA reads as TGTGCCAGCAGCGTATCGAGCGGGAGTAGTACCGGGGAGCTGTTTTTT. The chain links TRBV9 to TRBJ2-2; TRBD2 matches 8 bases. Germline-derived CDR1 and CDR2 are SGDLS and YYNGEE. Trimming at V came to 1 base and at J to 5 bases, leaving 7 bases not matched to a gene. This CDR3 is built from 16 residues.

The genes are TRBV11-1 and TRBJ1-1, with D perhaps TRBD1 (6 bases). Trimming stripped 7 bases from V and 7 bases from J, with 19 bases between. The CDR3 runs 14 residues. Germline V gene data show CDR1 as SGHAT and CDR2 as FQDESV (reference sequence). The CDR3 reads CASTKNRAVGEAFF. The CDR3 nucleotides read TGTGCCAGCACTAAAAACAGGGCGGTGGGTGAAGCTTTCTTT.

The gene calls are TRBV7-9 and TRBJ2-6; 10 nucleotides line up with TRBD1. The J segment lost 2 bases and the V segment lost 5 bases, leaving 3 bases of the junction unmatched. The CDR3 consists of 16 residues. From germline, CDR1 is SEHNR and CDR2 FQNEAQ (reference sequence). The CDR3 protein is CASSPGTGAGANVLTF. CDR3 coding DNA: TGTGCCAGCAGCCCCGGGACAGGGGCTGGGGCCAACGTCCTGACTTTC.

The chain carries TRBV9 and TRBJ2-1, with D maybe TRBD1 (6 bases). Trimming took off 9 bases at V and 0 bases at J, with 16 bases between the two ends. Per the germline V gene, CDR1 is SGDLS and CDR2 is YYNGEE. The CDR3 is made up of 15 amino acids. The CDR3 sequence: CATSQGPNSYNEQFF. The DNA of the CDR3 is TGTGCCACCTCACAGGGCCCTAACTCCTACAATGAGCAGTTCTTC. Using reference TRBV9 and TRBJ2-1 for the parts outside the CDR3, the full variable domain is DSGVTQTPKHLITATGQRVTLRCSPRSGDLSVYWYQQSLDQGLQFLIQYYNGEERAKGNILERFSAQQFPDLHSELNLSSLELGDSALYFCATSQGPNSYNEQFFGPGTRLTVL.

The chain links TRBV4-3 to TRBJ2-6; 7 bases agree with TRBD2. Unmatched junction bases numbered 11, after V lost 0 bases and J lost 0 bases. The CDR3 is 20 amino acids. Germline-derived CDR1 and CDR2 are LGHNA and YSLEER. CDR3 nucleotides: TGCGCCAGCAGCCAAGATTTCCTAGCGGCTGTATCCTCTGGGGCCAACGTCCTGACTTTC. Translating it yields CASSQDFLAAVSSGANVLTF.

The chain is built from TRBV5-8 and TRBJ2-7; the match to TRBD2 covers 13 bases. Germline values: CDR1 SGHTS, CDR2 YDEGEE. This CDR3 spans 17 amino acids. V lost 0 bases and J lost 2; bases outside the gene matches: 5. The CDR3 DNA reads TGTGCCAGCAGCTTGGTACTAGCGGGAGGGGTAGCCTACGAGCAGTACTTC. Protein: CASSLVLAGGVAYEQYF.

The genes are TRBV1 and TRBJ2-1; TRBD2, as called in the table, went unchecked against the DNA. TRBV1 is described as a pseudogene. The CDR3 runs 18 residues. The DNA of the CDR3 is TGCACCAGCAGCCAAACTAGCGGGAGGGCCAAGGTCTACAATGAGCAGTTCTTC. It encodes CTSSQTSGRAKVYNEQFF.

The V call is TRBV6-6, the J call TRBJ2-3, with 7 nucleotides matching TRBD2. V lost 6 bases to trimming and J lost 4 bases; unmatched junction nucleotides: 7. There are 14 residues in the CDR3. Germline CDR1 MNHNY, CDR2 SVGAGI (reference sequence). The CDR3, as DNA: TGTGCCAGCAGAGAGACTAGCTTGTCAGATACGCAGTATTTT. As protein: CASRETSLSDTQYF.

The rearrangement joins TRBV18 to TRBJ1-2; TRBD1 aligns across 9 bases. The CDR3 loop spans 14 amino acids. Unmatched junction bases numbered 3, after V lost 0 bases and J lost 7 bases. Germline V CDR1 and CDR2: KGHSH, LQKENI. The CDR3 DNA reads as TGTGCCAGCTCACCACCGGGACAGGGACGTGGCTACACCTTC. Its translation is CASSPPGQGRGYTF.

V is TRBV28 and J is TRBJ1-2, with TRBD1 matching 7 bases. The junction had 6 bases not matched to a gene; V was cut back by 8 bases and J by 6 bases. The CDR3 totals 12 residues. The germline CDR1 and CDR2 sequences are MDHEN and SYDVKM. The CDR3 protein is CASSQGGNGYTF. The CDR3 DNA reads as TGTGCCAGCTCCCAAGGGGGCAATGGCTACACCTTC.

This chain joins TRBV28 and TRBJ2-7; the match to TRBD1 covers 7 bases. V gave up 2 bases and J gave up 5 bases; unmatched junction bases: 9. From germline, CDR1 is MDHEN and CDR2 SYDVKM. The CDR3 covers 15 residues. CDR3 in DNA: TGTGCCAGCAGTTTAGGGGGCAGGGGGAGTGACGAGCAGTACTTC. Translating it yields CASSLGGRGSDEQYF.

V is TRBV19 and J is TRBJ2-7, with 10 bases aligning to TRBD2. The germline V gene has CDR1 LNHDA and CDR2 SQIVND (reference sequence). This CDR3 has 16 amino acids. With 4 bases clipped from V and 4 bases from J, the junction kept 10 bases outside the gene matches. CDR3 residues: CASSTQLAGEGYEQYF. The CDR3 coding sequence is TGTGCCAGTAGTACCCAGCTAGCGGGAGAAGGTTACGAGCAGTACTTC.

V usage is TRBV4-2 and J usage is TRBJ2-7; 11 nucleotides match TRBD2. CDR3 length: 18 residues. V shed 0 bases, J shed 2 bases, and the junction held 9 bases outside the gene matches. The germline V gene has CDR1 LGHNA and CDR2 YNFKEQ. The CDR3 reads CASSQDLGGLAAPYEQYF. The CDR3 DNA sequence: TGTGCCAGCAGCCAAGATCTTGGGGGACTAGCGGCTCCCTACGAGCAGTACTTC.

The chain couples TRBV7-9 to TRBJ2-2; possibly TRBD1 for D (5 bases). The CDR3 extends over 13 amino acids. V was shortened by 3 bases and J by 7 bases, with 9 bases between the two germline ends. In germline, CDR1 is SEHNR, CDR2 FQNEAQ (reference sequence). DNA for the CDR3: TGTGCCAGCAGCTTCAGGGTTAGCGGGGAGCTGTTTTTT. Amino acid sequence: CASSFRVSGELFF.

The chain joins TRBV27 to TRBJ1-4; D is ambiguous. The CDR3 length is 15 residues. Per the germline V gene, CDR1 is MNHEY and CDR2 is SMNVEV (reference sequence). Trimming took off 4 bases at V and 0 bases at J, with 9 bases between the two ends. The CDR3 bases are TGTGCCAGCAGTTATCAGGCTGCAACTAATGAAAAACTGTTTTTT. Translating it yields CASSYQAATNEKLFF.

The V gene is TRBV4-1, the J gene TRBJ2-7; D not resolved. The germline CDR1 and CDR2 sequences are MGHRA and YSYEKL. CDR3 size: 19 residues. V was cut by 2 bases and J by 3 bases, with 26 bases left in between. CDR3 sequence reads: CASSQSSPEWQVGVYEQYF. CDR3 coding DNA: TGCGCCAGCAGCCAATCTTCGCCCGAATGGCAGGTGGGCGTCTACGAGCAGTACTTC.

The rearrangement links TRBV4-3 to TRBJ2-5; D is uncertain. Germline-derived CDR1 and CDR2 are LGHNA and YSLEER. The CDR3 spans 12 residues. With 5 bases removed from V and 5 bases from J, the gap between germline ends came to 9 bases. The CDR3 nucleotides are TGCGCCAGCAGCAACCCCGGGGAGACCCAGTACTTC. Amino acids: CASSNPGETQYF.